This T cell receptor (beta chain) is from a study of siplizumab effects on memory and regulatory T cells. The germline gives CDR1 SGDLS, CDR2 YYNGEE. The CDR3 extends over 14 amino acids. Trimming stripped 4 bases from V and 4 bases from J, with 12 bases between. Libraries were prepared by immunoSEQ multiplex PCR; TCRdb keeps only in-frame clonotypes and omits some of them. The sample has fewer than 100,000 clones, around 94% seen once. As concerns this clone: Antigen specificity is unknown.

Study-wide findings and caveats: Sequences below about 10^-5 frequency were poorly captured, and few alloreactive clones mapped to unstimulated subsets. Suppression by proliferating Tregs derived from siplizumab cultures was not verified.

This receptor was identified in a human donor in good health. Material for sequencing was non-Treg CD4+ T cells sorted from blood. The genes are TRBV9 and TRBJ1-3; D gene ambiguous. The CDR3 coding sequence is TGTGCCAGCAGCCCCCGGGCGGCCGGAAACACCATATATTTT. Translating gives CASSPRAAGNTIYF.